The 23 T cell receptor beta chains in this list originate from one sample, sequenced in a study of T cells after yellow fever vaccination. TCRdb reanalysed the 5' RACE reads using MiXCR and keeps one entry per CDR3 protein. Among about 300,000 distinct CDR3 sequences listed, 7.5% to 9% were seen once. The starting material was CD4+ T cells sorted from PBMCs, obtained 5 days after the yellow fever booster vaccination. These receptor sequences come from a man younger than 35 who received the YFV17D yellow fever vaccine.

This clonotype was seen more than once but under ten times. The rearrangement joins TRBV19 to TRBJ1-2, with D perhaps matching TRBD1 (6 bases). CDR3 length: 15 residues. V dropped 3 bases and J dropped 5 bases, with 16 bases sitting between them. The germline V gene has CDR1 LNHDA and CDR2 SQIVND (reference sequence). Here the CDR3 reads CASSIPQTGLYGYTF. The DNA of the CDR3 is TGTGCCAGTAGTATTCCACAGACAGGACTTTATGGCTACACCTTC.

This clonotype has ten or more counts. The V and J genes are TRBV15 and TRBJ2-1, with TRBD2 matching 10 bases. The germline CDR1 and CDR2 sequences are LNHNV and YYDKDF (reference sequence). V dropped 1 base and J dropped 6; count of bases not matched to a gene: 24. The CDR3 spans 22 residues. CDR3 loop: CATSRGRRGSGGAIGSVNEQFF. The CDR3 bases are TGTGCCACCAGCAGAGGCCGCCGGGGAAGCGGGGGGGCTATAGGCTCGGTCAATGAGCAGTTCTTC.

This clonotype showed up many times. The CDR3 DNA reads as TGTGCCAGCACCCAACAGGGGGCAGCTAACTATGGCTACACCTTC. Protein product: CASTQQGAANYGYTF. This chain uses TRBV5-5 with TRBJ1-2, with 9 bases fitting TRBD1. Germline loops: CDR1 SGHKS, CDR2 YYEKEE (reference sequence). Trimming removed 6 bases from V and 0 bases from J; junction bases left unmatched: 6. The CDR3 runs to 15 residues.

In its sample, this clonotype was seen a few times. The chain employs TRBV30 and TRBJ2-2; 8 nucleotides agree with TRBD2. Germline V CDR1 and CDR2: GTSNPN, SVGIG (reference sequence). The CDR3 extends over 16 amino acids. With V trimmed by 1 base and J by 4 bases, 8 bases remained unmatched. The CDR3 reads CAWSAPGLVGTGELFF. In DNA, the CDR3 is TGTGCCTGGAGTGCACCGGGACTAGTCGGCACCGGGGAGCTGTTTTTT.

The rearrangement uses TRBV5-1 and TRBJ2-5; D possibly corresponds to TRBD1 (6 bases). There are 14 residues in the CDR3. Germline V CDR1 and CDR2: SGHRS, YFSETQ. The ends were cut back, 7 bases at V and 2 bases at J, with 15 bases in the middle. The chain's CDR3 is CASGPRDTQETQYF. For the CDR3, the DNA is TGCGCCAGCGGCCCCCGGGACACGCAAGAGACCCAGTACTTC.

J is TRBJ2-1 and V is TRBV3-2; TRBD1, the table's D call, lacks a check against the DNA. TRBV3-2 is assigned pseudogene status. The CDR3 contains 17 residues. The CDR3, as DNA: TGTGCCAGCAGCCTAATCACGCCAGGGGCCGTGGGCAATGAGCAGTTCTTC. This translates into CASSLITPGAVGNEQFF.

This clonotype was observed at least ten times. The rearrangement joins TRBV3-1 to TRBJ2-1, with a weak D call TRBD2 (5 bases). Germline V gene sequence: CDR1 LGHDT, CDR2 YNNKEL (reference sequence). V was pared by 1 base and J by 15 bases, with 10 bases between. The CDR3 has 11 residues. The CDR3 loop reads CASSQAGSGFF. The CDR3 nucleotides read TGTGCCAGCAGCCAAGCGGGAAGCGGGTTCTTC.

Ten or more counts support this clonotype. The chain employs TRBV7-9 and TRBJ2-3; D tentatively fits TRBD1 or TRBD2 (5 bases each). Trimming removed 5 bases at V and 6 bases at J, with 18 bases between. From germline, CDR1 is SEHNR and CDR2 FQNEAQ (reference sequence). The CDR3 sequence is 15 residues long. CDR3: CASSDRGKGTDTQYF. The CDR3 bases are TGTGCCAGCAGCGATCGAGGCAAGGGGACGGATACGCAGTATTTT.

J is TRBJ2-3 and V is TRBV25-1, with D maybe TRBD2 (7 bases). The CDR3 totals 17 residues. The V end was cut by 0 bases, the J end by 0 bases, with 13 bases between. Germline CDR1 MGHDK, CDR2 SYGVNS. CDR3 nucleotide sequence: TGTGCCAGCAGTGAATACTCGCGGGGGCCGAGCACAGATACGCAGTATTTT. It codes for CASSEYSRGPSTDTQYF.

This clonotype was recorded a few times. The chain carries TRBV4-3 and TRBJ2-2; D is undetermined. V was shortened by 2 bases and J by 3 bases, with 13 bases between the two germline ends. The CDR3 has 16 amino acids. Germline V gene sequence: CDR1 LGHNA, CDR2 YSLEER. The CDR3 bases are TGCGCCAGCAGCCAACTCGCATTAAGGGACACCGGGGAGCTGTTTTTT. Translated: CASSQLALRDTGELFF.

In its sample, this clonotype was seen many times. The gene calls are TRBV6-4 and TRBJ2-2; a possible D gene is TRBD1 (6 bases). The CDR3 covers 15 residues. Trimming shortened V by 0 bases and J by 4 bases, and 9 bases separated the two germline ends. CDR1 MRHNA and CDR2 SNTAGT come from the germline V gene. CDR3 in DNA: TGTGCCAGCAGTGACTCGAGAGGGGGCACCGGGGAGCTGTTTTTT. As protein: CASSDSRGGTGELFF.

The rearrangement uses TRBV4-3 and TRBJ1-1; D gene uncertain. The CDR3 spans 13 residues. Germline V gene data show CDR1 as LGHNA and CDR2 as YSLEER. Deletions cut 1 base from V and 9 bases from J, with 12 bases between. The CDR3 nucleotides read TGCGCCAGCAGCCAAGTCCCCCCTAGAAAAGCTTTCTTT. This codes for CASSQVPPRKAFF.

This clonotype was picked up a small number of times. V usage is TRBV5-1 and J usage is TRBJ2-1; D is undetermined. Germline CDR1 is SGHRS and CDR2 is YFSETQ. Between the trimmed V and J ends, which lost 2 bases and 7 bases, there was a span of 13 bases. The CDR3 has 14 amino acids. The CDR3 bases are TGCGCCAGCAGCTTAGGTGGGGATTGGAATGAGCAGTTCTTC. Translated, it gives CASSLGGDWNEQFF.

As DNA, the CDR3 is TGTGCCAGCAGCTTAGAAGGGCACACCATATATTTT. Its protein is CASSLEGHTIYF. The V call is TRBV7-2, the J call TRBJ1-3, with D uncertain. Deletions cut 1 base from V and 8 bases from J, with 6 bases between. CDR1 SGHTA and CDR2 FQGNSA come from the germline V gene. The CDR3 sequence is 12 residues long.

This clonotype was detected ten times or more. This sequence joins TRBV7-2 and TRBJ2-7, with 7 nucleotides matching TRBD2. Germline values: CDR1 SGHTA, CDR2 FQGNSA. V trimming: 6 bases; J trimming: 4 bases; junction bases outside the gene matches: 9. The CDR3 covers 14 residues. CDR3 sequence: CASSRWAGVYEQYF. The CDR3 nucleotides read TGTGCCAGCAGTCGGTGGGCGGGGGTGTACGAGCAGTACTTC.

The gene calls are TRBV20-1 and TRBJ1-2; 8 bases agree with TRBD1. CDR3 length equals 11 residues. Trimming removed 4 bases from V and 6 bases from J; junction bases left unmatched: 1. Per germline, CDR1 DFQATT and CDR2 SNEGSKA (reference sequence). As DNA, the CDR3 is TGCAGTGCTACACAGGGGGATGGCTACACCTTC. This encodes CSATQGDGYTF.

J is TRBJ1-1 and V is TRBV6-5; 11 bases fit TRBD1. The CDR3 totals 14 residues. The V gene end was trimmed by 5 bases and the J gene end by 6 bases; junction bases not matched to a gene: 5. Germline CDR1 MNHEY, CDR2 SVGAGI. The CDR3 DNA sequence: TGTGCCAGCAGTCGGGACAGGGGGTCGGCTGAAGCTTTCTTT. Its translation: CASSRDRGSAEAFF.

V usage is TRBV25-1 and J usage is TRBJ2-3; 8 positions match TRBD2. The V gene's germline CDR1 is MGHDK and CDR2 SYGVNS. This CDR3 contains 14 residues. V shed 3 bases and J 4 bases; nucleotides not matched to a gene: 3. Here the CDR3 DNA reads TGTGCCAGCAGTGATCTTAGCGGGGCAGATACGCAGTATTTT. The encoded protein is CASSDLSGADTQYF.

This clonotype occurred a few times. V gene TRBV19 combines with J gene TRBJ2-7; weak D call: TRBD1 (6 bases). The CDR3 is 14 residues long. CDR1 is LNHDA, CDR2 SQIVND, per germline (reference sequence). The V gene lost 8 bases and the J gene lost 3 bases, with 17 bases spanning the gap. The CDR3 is CASRDRIGGYEQYF. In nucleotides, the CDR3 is TGTGCCAGTCGCGACCGAATAGGGGGCTACGAGCAGTACTTC.

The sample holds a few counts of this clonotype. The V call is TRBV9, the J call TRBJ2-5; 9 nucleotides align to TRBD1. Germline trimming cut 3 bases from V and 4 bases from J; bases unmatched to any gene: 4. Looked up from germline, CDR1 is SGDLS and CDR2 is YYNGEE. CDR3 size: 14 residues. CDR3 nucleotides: TGTGCCAGCAGCGCACAGGGGGCGGGAGAGACCCAGTACTTC. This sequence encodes CASSAQGAGETQYF.

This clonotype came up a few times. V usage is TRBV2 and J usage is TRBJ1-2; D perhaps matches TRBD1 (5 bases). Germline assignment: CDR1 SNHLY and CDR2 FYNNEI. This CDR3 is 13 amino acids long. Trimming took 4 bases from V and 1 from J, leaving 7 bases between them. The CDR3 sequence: CASSGDGNYGYTF. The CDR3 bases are TGTGCCAGCAGTGGGGACGGTAACTATGGCTACACCTTC.

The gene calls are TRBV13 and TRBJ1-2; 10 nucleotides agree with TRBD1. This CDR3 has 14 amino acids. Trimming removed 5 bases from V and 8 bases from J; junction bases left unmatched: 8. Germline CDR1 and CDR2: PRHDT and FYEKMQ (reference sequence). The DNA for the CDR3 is TGTGCCAGCAGCCGACTAGGGACAGGGGCCGGCTACACCTTC. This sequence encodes CASSRLGTGAGYTF.

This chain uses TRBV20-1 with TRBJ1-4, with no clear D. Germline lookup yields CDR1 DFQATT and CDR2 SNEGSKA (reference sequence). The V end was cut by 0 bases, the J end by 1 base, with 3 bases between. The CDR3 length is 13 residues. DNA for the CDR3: TGCAGTGCTAGAGAAAGAACTAATGAAAAACTGTTTTTT. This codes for CSARERTNEKLFF.